Shown below are 27 T cell receptor beta chains from a single sample sequenced in a study of regulatory T cells in long-lasting Graves disease. Through Arm-PCR of CDR3 regions and iRepertoire HTBI primers, TCR beta libraries were built. Each CDR3 protein gets one entry after TCRdb re-called the multiplex PCR reads with MiXCR. The repertoire includes 500,000 to 800,000 distinct CDR3 sequences, about 30% of them detected once, and 35% to 55% sits in the top ten. The time point denotes: persistent/refractory GD, antithyroid drugs over 5 years with positive TRAb. PBMCs provided the RNA from which the TCR library was made. Sequences were derived from peripheral blood mononuclear cells (PBMCs), sampled when the disease was refractory, from a patient treated with antithyroid drugs. These receptors were collected from a female donor with Graves disease.

This clonotype turned up a few times. CDR3 coding DNA: TGTGCCAGCAGTGAATACTGGGCAGACTCCTCAAACACTGAAGCTTTCTTT. It yields the protein CASSEYWADSSNTEAFF. This chain connects TRBV25-1 to TRBJ1-1; the D is unclear. Germline CDR1 MGHDK, CDR2 SYGVNS. This CDR3 region has 17 residues. V lost 0 bases, J lost 2 bases, and 16 bases lay in between.

CDR3 sequence reads: CASSEAGKGQGRNTEAFF. The DNA of the CDR3 is TGTGCCAGCAGTGAAGCGGGGAAGGGACAGGGACGGAACACTGAAGCTTTCTTT. The rearrangement links TRBV2 to TRBJ1-1; TRBD1 matches 9 bases. After removal of 0 bases from V and 1 base from J, the junction contained 9 bases not matched to a gene. From germline, CDR1 is SNHLY and CDR2 FYNNEI. This CDR3 contains 18 residues.

The chain links TRBV3-1 to TRBJ1-2; D not resolved. Looked up from germline, CDR1 is LGHDT and CDR2 is YNNKEL (reference sequence). V lost 1 base and J lost 8, with 14 bases in between. The CDR3 spans 14 residues. The CDR3 loop reads CASSQVRGGSGYTF. The CDR3 DNA reads as TGTGCCAGCAGCCAAGTCCGGGGTGGTAGCGGCTACACCTTC.

This clonotype occurred many times. The chain combines TRBV12-3 or TRBV12-4 with TRBJ2-7, with TRBD2 identical over 13 bases. The CDR3 length is 14 residues. The J segment lost 6 bases and the V segment lost 5 bases, leaving 4 bases of the junction unmatched. CDR3 in DNA: TGTGCCAGCAGTCTCGGGACTAGCGGGGTCGAGCAGTACTTC. It codes for CASSLGTSGVEQYF.

Only a few counts were recorded for this clonotype. The chain couples TRBV30 to TRBJ1-1; D gene uncertain. Trimming stripped 3 bases from V and 0 bases from J, with 8 bases between. CDR1 is GTSNPN, CDR2 SVGIG, per germline (reference sequence). This CDR3 comprises 13 residues. This CDR3 reads CAWRAWLNTEAFF. As DNA, the CDR3 is TGTGCCTGGAGAGCCTGGCTGAACACTGAAGCTTTCTTT.

CDR3 sequence (DNA): TGCAGTGCAGTCAGGGAGGGCTACACCTTC. This translates into CSAVREGYTF. V is TRBV20-1 and J is TRBJ1-2; a possible D gene is TRBD1 (5 bases). V lost 6 bases and J 8 bases, leaving 10 bases between the germline ends. Germline CDR1 reads DFQATT; CDR2 reads SNEGSKA (reference sequence). The CDR3 is made up of 10 amino acids.

The V gene is TRBV2, the J gene TRBJ2-7; possibly TRBD1 or TRBD2 for D (5 bases each). The CDR3 consists of 14 residues. Trimming stripped 4 bases from V and 2 bases from J, with 12 bases between. Germline CDR1 SNHLY, CDR2 FYNNEI. CDR3 in amino acids: CASSVSPGPYEQYF. CDR3 DNA sequence: TGTGCCAGCAGTGTCTCTCCGGGGCCCTACGAGCAGTACTTC.

This chain uses TRBV6-5 with TRBJ1-2; D is unclear. There are 14 residues in the CDR3. The germline V and J ends were trimmed by 2 bases and 6 bases, with 13 bases remaining between them. Germline loops: CDR1 MNHEY, CDR2 SVGAGI. Here the CDR3 reads CASSYRLSKDGYTF. As DNA, the CDR3 is TGTGCCAGCAGTTACCGGCTCTCCAAGGATGGCTACACCTTC.

This clonotype was seen ten or more times. The chain combines TRBV28 with TRBJ1-5; 7 bases are shared with TRBD1. The CDR3 has 14 residues. V was pared by 6 bases and J by 4 bases, with 6 bases of the junction left unmatched. Germline V CDR1 and CDR2: MDHEN, SYDVKM. DNA of the CDR3: TGTGCCAGCAGCGAGGGGGCGCGGAATCAGCCCCAGCATTTT. This sequence encodes CASSEGARNQPQHF.

V is TRBV6-1 and J is TRBJ1-3; TRBD1 matches at 7 bases. This CDR3 region has 15 residues. V trimming: 7 bases; J trimming: 4 bases; junction bases outside the gene matches: 10. Germline assignment: CDR1 MNHNS and CDR2 SASEGT. CDR3 amino acids: CASNEGGTKGNTIYF. CDR3 nucleotides: TGTGCCAGCAACGAAGGGGGCACTAAGGGAAACACCATATATTTT.

The V and J genes are TRBV6-1 and TRBJ1-2; TRBD1 matches at 8 bases. Trimming at V came to 5 bases and at J to 4 bases, leaving 6 bases not matched to a gene. The CDR3 is 14 residues long. The germline gives CDR1 MNHNS, CDR2 SASEGT. The CDR3 protein is CASSNQGAGYGYTF. CDR3 nucleotides: TGTGCCAGCAGTAACCAGGGGGCCGGCTATGGCTACACCTTC.

The count of this clonotype is one. The rearrangement joins TRBV29-1 to TRBJ1-2, with D perhaps TRBD1 (6 bases). Per germline, CDR1 SQVTM and CDR2 ANQGSEA. Deletions cut 4 bases from V and 0 bases from J, with 9 bases between. CDR3 length equals 13 residues. As DNA, the CDR3 is TGCAGCGTTGCACAGGGCACTAACTATGGCTACACCTTC. Translated, it gives CSVAQGTNYGYTF.

The chain employs TRBV18 and TRBJ1-1; D is unresolved. The germline V gene has CDR1 KGHSH and CDR2 LQKENI. Trimming pared 2 bases from V and 7 bases from J, leaving 14 bases between. The CDR3 consists of 14 residues. The CDR3 bases are TGTGCCAGCTCACCAATGGCTCCCAGCGGTGAAGCTTTCTTT. This codes for CASSPMAPSGEAFF.

On this clonotype: One end of the junction does not line up with germline, which may come from a read error. CDR3 protein: CAISESVGGTYEQYF. CDR3 nucleotides: TGTGCCATCAGTGAGTCTGTGGGAGGGACCTACGAGCAGTACTTC. The chain recombines TRBV28 with TRBJ2-7; 7 bases are shared with TRBD2. This CDR3 is 15 amino acids long. Per germline, CDR1 MDHEN and CDR2 SYDVKM.

The rearrangement uses TRBV20-1 and TRBJ1-3; possibly TRBD1 for D (5 bases). The length of the CDR3 is 16 residues. Germline CDR1 is DFQATT and CDR2 is SNEGSKA (reference sequence). V lost 5 bases and J lost 1, with 18 bases in between. CDR3 protein: CSAGGPGGTSGNTIYF. The CDR3 region has the DNA TGCAGTGCTGGAGGACCCGGGGGAACGTCTGGAAACACCATATATTTT.

The chain is built from TRBV20-1 and TRBJ1-5; D gene unclear. The V gene lost 0 bases and the J gene lost 1 base, with 13 bases spanning the gap. This CDR3 is 16 amino acids long. Per the germline V gene, CDR1 is DFQATT and CDR2 is SNEGSKA (reference sequence). The CDR3, as DNA: TGCAGTGCTAGAGATCCTAGGTTTACGAGCAATCAGCCCCAGCATTTT. It encodes CSARDPRFTSNQPQHF.

The chain has TRBV19 and TRBJ1-2; 7 nucleotides match TRBD1. Germline trimming cut 5 bases from V and 6 bases from J; bases unmatched to any gene: 12. The CDR3 is made up of 15 amino acids. Germline lookup yields CDR1 LNHDA and CDR2 SQIVND (reference sequence). CDR3 sequence (DNA): TGTGCCAGTAGTGTAAATCGACAGGGAACTAATGGCTACACCTTC. Translating it yields CASSVNRQGTNGYTF.

The genes are TRBV6-1 and TRBJ2-7, with 12 nucleotides matching TRBD2. Trimming cost V 9 bases and J 2 bases; bases outside gene matches: 11. The length of the CDR3 is 16 residues. CDR1 and CDR2 from the germline V gene are MNHNS and SASEGT. The CDR3 region has the DNA TGTGCCAGTCGCCCTTCCGGACTAGCGGGGACCTACGAGCAGTACTTC. Amino acids: CASRPSGLAGTYEQYF.

In its sample, this clonotype was seen a few times. The V gene is TRBV7-2, the J gene TRBJ1-1; 7 bases map to TRBD1. Trimming cost V 5 bases and J 0 bases; bases outside gene matches: 6. Germline V gives CDR1 SGHTA, CDR2 FQGNSA. There are 15 residues in the CDR3. The CDR3 nucleotides are TGTGCCAGCAGCCCCAGGGACAGCATGAACACTGAAGCTTTCTTT. As protein: CASSPRDSMNTEAFF.

This clonotype was seen many times. This chain connects TRBV7-2 to TRBJ2-5; D might be TRBD2 (6 bases). Trimming left V 5 bases short and J 5 bases short, with 18 bases between. The germline V gene encodes CDR1 SGHTA and CDR2 FQGNSA. The CDR3 contains 15 residues. The CDR3 DNA reads as TGTGCCAGCAGCATTATAGCGGTACTCATTGAGACCCAGTACTTC. Translated, it gives CASSIIAVLIETQYF.

V usage is TRBV11-1 and J usage is TRBJ2-1; D is ambiguous. Trimming stripped 6 bases from V and 1 base from J, with 10 bases between. The CDR3 is 14 residues long. The V gene's germline CDR1 is SGHAT and CDR2 FQDESV (reference sequence). The CDR3 sequence is CASSPRQSYNEQFF. CDR3 sequence (DNA): TGTGCCAGCAGTCCCCGGCAGTCCTACAATGAGCAGTTCTTC.

This clonotype was counted a few times. The chain recombines TRBV12-3 or TRBV12-4 with TRBJ1-2, with D possibly being TRBD1 (6 bases). V was trimmed by 5 bases and J by 3 bases, leaving 13 bases between them. The CDR3 is made up of 14 amino acids. CDR3 nucleotides: TGTGCCAGCAGTCCACAGGGCCCCGACTATGGCTACACCTTC. Translating gives CASSPQGPDYGYTF.

This clonotype came up many times. The V and J genes are TRBV12-3 or TRBV12-4 and TRBJ1-1, with D unresolved. With 3 bases removed from V and 1 base from J, the gap between germline ends came to 12 bases. This CDR3 spans 15 amino acids. The CDR3 nucleotides read TGTGCCAGCAGTTTTTCCCCGTGGGGGAACACTGAAGCTTTCTTT. Translating it yields CASSFSPWGNTEAFF.

J is TRBJ2-7 and V is TRBV6-2 or TRBV6-3, with 10 bases matching TRBD2. The germline V gene encodes CDR1 MNHEY and CDR2 SVGEGT. The V and J ends lost 2 bases and 6 bases, in that order; junction bases with no gene match: 7. The CDR3 is 15 amino acids. The CDR3 region has the DNA TGTGCCAGCAGTTACGGGCTAGCGGGAGCAGGCGAGCAGTACTTC. Amino acid sequence: CASSYGLAGAGEQYF.

The chain couples TRBV6-5 to TRBJ1-1, with D uncertain. The CDR3 sequence is 15 residues long. V was shortened by 2 bases and J by 8 bases, with 18 bases between the two germline ends. CDR1 and CDR2 (germline): MNHEY, SVGAGI. CDR3 region: CASSYPRSGDEEAFF. The CDR3 nucleotides read TGTGCCAGCAGTTACCCGCGTTCCGGGGATGAGGAAGCTTTCTTT.

This clonotype appeared a few times. The CDR3 is CASSYSTAPHYEQYF. CDR3 DNA: TGTGCCAGCAGTTACTCGACCGCACCCCATTACGAGCAGTACTTC. The chain combines TRBV6-2 or TRBV6-3 with TRBJ2-7; the D is unclear. The CDR3 length is 15 residues. Per the germline V gene, CDR1 is MNHEY and CDR2 is SVGEGT. Trimming removed 0 bases from V and 4 bases from J, with 13 bases in between.

This clonotype has a count of ten or more. The chain is built from TRBV2 and TRBJ1-2; D perhaps matches TRBD1 (5 bases). V lost 3 bases, J lost 4 bases, and 9 bases lay in between. Germline CDR1 is SNHLY and CDR2 is FYNNEI. This CDR3 has 13 residues. Written as DNA, the CDR3 is TGTGCCAGCAGTGACGGGGGAGGCTATGGCTACACCTTC. As protein: CASSDGGGYGYTF.